The T cell receptor (beta chain) described here comes from a study of cytomegalovirus exposure and HLA in healthy donors. Germline V gene data show CDR1 as LNHNV and CDR2 as YYDKDF (reference sequence). V shed 0 bases, J shed 3 bases, and the junction held 14 bases outside the gene matches. This CDR3 contains 19 residues. The study ran its PCR with 60 Vbeta and 13 Jbeta primers. Libraries were prepared by immunoSEQ multiplex PCR; TCRdb keeps only in-frame clonotypes and omits some of them. The table has approximately 100,000 clones, 55% to 75% seen once. Sequencing was performed on PBMCs. The chain joins TRBV15 to TRBJ2-1; 7 nucleotides match TRBD2. The receptor's source is a woman in her sixties or seventies in good health and CMV-seropositive. CDR3 coding DNA: TGTGCCACCAGCAGAGATTACGGGACGGGGGGACGTATCTACAATGAGCAGTTCTTC. Translated: CATSRDYGTGGRIYNEQFF.